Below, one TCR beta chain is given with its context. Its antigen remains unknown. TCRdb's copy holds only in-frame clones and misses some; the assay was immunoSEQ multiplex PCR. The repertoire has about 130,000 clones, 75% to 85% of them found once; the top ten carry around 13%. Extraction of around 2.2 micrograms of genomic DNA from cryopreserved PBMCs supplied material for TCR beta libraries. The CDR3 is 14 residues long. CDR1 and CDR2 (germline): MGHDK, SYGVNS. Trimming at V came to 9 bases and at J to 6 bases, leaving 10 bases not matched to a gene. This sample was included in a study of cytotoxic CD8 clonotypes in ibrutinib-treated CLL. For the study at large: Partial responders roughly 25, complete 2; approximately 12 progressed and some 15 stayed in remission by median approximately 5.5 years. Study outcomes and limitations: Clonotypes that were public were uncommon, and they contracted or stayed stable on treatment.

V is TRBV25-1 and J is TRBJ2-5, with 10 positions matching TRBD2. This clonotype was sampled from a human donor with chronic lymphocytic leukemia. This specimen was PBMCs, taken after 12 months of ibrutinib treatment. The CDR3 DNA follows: TGTGCCAGTATCGCGGGGACTAGCGAAAAGACCCAGTACTTC. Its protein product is CASIAGTSEKTQYF. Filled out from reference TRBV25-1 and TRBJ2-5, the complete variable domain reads EADIYQTPRYLVIGTGKKITLECSQTMGHDKMYWYQQDPGMELHLIHYSYGVNSTEKGDLSSESTVSRIRTEHFPLTLESARPSHTSQYLCASIAGTSEKTQYFGPGTRLLVL.